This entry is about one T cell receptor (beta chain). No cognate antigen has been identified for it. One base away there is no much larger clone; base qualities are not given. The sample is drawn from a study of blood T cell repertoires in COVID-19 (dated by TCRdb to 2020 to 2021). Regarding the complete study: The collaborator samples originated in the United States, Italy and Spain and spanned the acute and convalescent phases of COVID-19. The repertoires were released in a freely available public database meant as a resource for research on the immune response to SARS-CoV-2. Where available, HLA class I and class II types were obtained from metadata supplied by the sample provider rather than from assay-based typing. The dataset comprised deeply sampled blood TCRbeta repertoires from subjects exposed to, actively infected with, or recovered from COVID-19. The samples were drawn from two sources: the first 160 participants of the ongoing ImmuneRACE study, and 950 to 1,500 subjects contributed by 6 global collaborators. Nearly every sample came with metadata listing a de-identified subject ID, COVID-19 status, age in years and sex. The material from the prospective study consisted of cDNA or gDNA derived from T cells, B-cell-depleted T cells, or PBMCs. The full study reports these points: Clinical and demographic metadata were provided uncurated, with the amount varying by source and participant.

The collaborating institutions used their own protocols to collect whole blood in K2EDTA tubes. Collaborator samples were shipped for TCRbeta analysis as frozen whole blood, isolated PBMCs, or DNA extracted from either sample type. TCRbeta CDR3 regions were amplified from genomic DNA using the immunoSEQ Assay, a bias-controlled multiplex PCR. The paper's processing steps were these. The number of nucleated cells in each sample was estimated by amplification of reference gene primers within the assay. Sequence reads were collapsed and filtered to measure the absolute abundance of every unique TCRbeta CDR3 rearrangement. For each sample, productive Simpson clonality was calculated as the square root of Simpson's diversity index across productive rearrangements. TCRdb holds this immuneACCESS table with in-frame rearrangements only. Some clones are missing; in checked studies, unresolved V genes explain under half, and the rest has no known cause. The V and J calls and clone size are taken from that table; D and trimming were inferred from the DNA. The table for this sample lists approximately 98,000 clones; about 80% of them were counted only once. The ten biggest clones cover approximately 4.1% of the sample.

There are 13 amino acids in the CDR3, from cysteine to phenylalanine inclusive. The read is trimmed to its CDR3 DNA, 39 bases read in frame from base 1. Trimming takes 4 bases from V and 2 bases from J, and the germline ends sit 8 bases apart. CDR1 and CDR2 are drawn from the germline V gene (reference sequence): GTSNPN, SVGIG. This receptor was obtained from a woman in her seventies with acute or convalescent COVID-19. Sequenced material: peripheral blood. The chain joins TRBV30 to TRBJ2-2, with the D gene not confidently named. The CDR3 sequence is CAWKELNTGELFF. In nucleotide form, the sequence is TGTGCCTGGAAGGAGCTTAACACCGGGGAGCTGTTTTTT. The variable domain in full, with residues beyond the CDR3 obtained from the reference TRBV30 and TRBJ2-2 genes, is SQTIHQWPATLVQPVGSPLSLECTVEGTSNPNLYWYRQAAGRGLQLLFYSVGIGQISSEVPQNLSASRPQDRQFILSSKKLLLSDSGFYLCAWKELNTGELFFGEGSRLTVL.